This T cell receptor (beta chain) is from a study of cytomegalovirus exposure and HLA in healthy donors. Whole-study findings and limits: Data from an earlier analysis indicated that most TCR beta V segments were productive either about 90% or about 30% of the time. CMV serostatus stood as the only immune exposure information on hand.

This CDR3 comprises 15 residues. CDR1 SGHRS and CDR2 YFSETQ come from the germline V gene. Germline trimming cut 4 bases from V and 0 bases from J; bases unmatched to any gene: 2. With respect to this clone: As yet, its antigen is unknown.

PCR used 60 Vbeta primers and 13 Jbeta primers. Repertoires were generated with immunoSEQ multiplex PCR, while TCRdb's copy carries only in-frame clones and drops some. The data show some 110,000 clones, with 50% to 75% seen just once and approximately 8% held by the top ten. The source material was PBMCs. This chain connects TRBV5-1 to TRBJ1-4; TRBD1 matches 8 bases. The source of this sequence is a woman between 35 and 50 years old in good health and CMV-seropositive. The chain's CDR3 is CASSADRATNEKLFF. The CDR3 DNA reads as TGCGCCAGCAGCGCGGACAGGGCAACTAATGAAAAACTGTTTTTT.